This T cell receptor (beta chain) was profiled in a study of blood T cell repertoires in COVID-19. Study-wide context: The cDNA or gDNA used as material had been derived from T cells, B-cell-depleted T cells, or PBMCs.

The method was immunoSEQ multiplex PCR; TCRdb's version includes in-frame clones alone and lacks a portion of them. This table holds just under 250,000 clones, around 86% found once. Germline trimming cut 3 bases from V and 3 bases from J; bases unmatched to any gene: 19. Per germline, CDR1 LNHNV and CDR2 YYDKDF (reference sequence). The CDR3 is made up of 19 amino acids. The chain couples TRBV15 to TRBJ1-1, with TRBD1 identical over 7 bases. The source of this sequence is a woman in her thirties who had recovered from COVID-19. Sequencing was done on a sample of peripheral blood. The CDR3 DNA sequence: TGTGCCACCAGCAGTGCCAGGGGGACGGAGGGTTGGTGGGACACTGAAGCTTTCTTT. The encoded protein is CATSSARGTEGWWDTEAFF. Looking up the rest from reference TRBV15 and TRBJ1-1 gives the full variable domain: DAMVIQNPRYQVTQFGKPVTLSCSQTLNHNVMYWYQQKSSQAPKLLFHYYDKDFNNEADTPDNFQSRRPNTSFCFLDIRSPGLGDTAMYLCATSSARGTEGWWDTEAFFGQGTRLTVV.